This T cell receptor (beta chain) is from a study of blood T cell repertoires in COVID-19. Study at large: Sites across the United States, Italy and Spain contributed samples from acute and convalescent COVID-19.

Germline assignment: CDR1 SEHNR and CDR2 FQNEAQ (reference sequence). There are 17 residues in the CDR3. V gave up 5 bases and J gave up 6 bases, with 23 bases separating them. Authors' analysis steps: From reference gene primer amplification, estimates of nucleated cell counts were derived. Clones were sequenced by immunoSEQ multiplex PCR, and TCRdb holds only the in-frame ones, with some missing. V, J and clone size are taken as reported in that table, and D and trimming were inferred from the DNA itself. Found here are 15,000 or so clones, around 87% of them singletons; the top ten hold 15% to 20%.

The material sequenced was peripheral blood. The receptor was isolated from a man in his fifties or sixties with active COVID-19. This chain links TRBV7-9 with TRBJ2-1; maybe TRBD2 (6 bases). The CDR3 coding sequence is TGTGCCAGCAGCGTAACCCCCGGGGGTAGCGCGAGCAATGAGCAGTTCTTC. The encoded protein is CASSVTPGGSASNEQFF. The whole variable domain, remainder taken from reference TRBV7-9 and TRBJ2-1, is DTGVSQNPRHKITKRGQNVTFRCDPISEHNRLYWYRQTLGQGPEFLTYFQNEAQLEKSRLLSDRFSAERPKGSFSTLEIQRTEQGDSAMYLCASSVTPGGSASNEQFFGPGTRLTVL.